The 20 T cell receptor beta chains below come from one sample, sequenced in a study of tissue T cells after allogeneic stem cell transplantation. Documented time point: mouse harvest day 7 after allogeneic transplant. The graft held 10^6 splenic CD5+ T cells and 10^7 T-cell-depleted bone marrow cells. Some clones are missing from TCRdb's copy, which holds only in-frame ones; the method was immunoSEQ multiplex PCR. The sample includes some 6,600 clones, about 53% of them seen just once. Sequenced: gut tissue. The source is a female BALB/c mouse given C57BL/6 T cells with graft-versus-host disease after an allogeneic hematopoietic cell transplant.

Concerning this clone itself: The genes and germline here are from mouse. The read terminates 1 residue ahead of where the CDR3 ends, so the germline J gene completes it. The V and J genes are TRBV26 and TRBJ2-4; maybe TRBD2 (8 bases). This CDR3 region has 16 residues. Germline CDR1 reads KGHPV; CDR2 reads FQNQEV (reference sequence). Trimming removed 0 bases from V and 7 bases from J, with 17 bases in between. CDR3 sequence: CASSLSTARGGHTLYF. The covered CDR3 bases are TGTGCCAGCAGTCTGTCGACAGCCAGGGGGGGGCACACCTTGTAC.

This clone was picked up a small number of times. The genes and germline here are from mouse. The CDR3 is cut off 1 residue early in the read; its end comes from the germline J gene. The chain recombines TRBV19 with TRBJ2-4; D is tentatively TRBD1 or TRBD2 (6 bases each). The CDR3 totals 14 residues. The V gene's germline CDR1 is FNHDT and CDR2 SITEND (reference sequence). The V and J ends lost 3 bases and 3 bases respectively, with 11 bases between them. The DNA read from the CDR3 is TGTGCCAGCAGTAGGGGGCGCAGGCAAAACACCTTGTAC. It codes for CASSRGRRQNTLY. In full, the CDR3 reads CASSRGRRQNTLYF.

This clone was found a few times. Germline and genes: mouse. The sequenced fragment ends 1 residue before the CDR3 boundary, so the rest is inferred from the germline J gene. The chain employs TRBV3 and TRBJ2-3; 14 positions match TRBD2. The CDR3 loop spans 15 amino acids. CDR1 and CDR2 (germline): SNHLY, FYNGKV (reference sequence). The junction had 3 bases not matched to a gene; V was cut back by 4 bases and J by 6 bases. CDR3 DNA (partial): TGTGCCAGCAGCTCGGGACTGGGGGGGCGCGAAACGCTGTAT. It is translated as CASSSGLGGRETLY. The full CDR3 reads CASSSGLGGRETLYF.

This clone occurred a few times. The gene names given are mouse names. The sequenced fragment ends 1 residue before the CDR3 boundary, so the rest is inferred from the germline J gene. V usage is TRBV26 and J usage is TRBJ1-4; D call uncertain. Trimming removed 0 bases at V and 6 bases at J, with 2 bases between. Germline V gene sequence: CDR1 KGHPV, CDR2 FQNQEV (reference sequence). The CDR3 is 12 residues long. The DNA read from the CDR3 is TGTGCCAGCAGTCTGTCTCACGAAAGATTATTT. This encodes CASSLSHERLF. The whole CDR3 sequence is CASSLSHERLFF. Drawing the rest from reference TRBV26 and TRBJ1-4, the complete variable domain is NSKVIQTPRYLVKGQGQKAKMRCIPEKGHPVVFWYQQNKNNEFKFLINFQNQEVLQQIDMTEKRFSAECPSNSPCSLEIQSSEAGDSALYLCASSLSHERLFFGHGTKLSVL.

This clone appeared a few times. Gene names denote mouse genes. With the read ending 1 residue before the CDR3 end, the germline J gene is used to fill in that end. The rearrangement joins TRBV15 to TRBJ2-7, with 10 bases aligning to TRBD2. Trimming took 6 bases from V and 2 from J; bases not matched to a gene: 4. The CDR3 extends over 14 amino acids. Germline loops: CDR1 SGHND, CDR2 FRSKSL. CDR3 amino acids: CASSRTGGAYEQYF. The covered CDR3 bases are TGTGCCAGCAGCCGAACTGGGGGGGCCTATGAACAGTAC. Drawing the rest from reference TRBV15 and TRBJ2-7, the complete variable domain is DAGVTQTPRHEVAEKGQTIILKCEPVSGHNDLFWYRQTKIQGLELLSYFRSKSLMEDGGAFKDRFKAEMLNSSFSTLKIQPTEPKDSAVYLCASSRTGGAYEQYFGPGTRLTVL.

This clone was picked up a small number of times. Gene names follow the mouse nomenclature. The CDR3 extends 1 residue past the end of the read, so its final part is completed from the germline J gene. This rearrangement joins TRBV13-3 to TRBJ2-5; D not resolved. Germline V gene sequence: CDR1 NNHDY, CDR2 SYVADS. The CDR3 consists of 13 residues. Deletions cut 2 bases from V and 0 bases from J, with 4 bases between. The CDR3 DNA, read in part, is TGTGCCAGCAGTGACTGGAACCAAGACACCCAGTAC. Residues: CASSDWNQDTQY. The entire CDR3 sequence reads CASSDWNQDTQYF.

Worth noting for this clone: The germline and genes are mouse ones. The CDR3 end is not reached by the read, which stops 1 residue before it; the germline J gene fills it in. This chain uses TRBV26 with TRBJ2-5; 8 bases match TRBD2. After removal of 4 bases from V and 0 bases from J, the junction contained 0 bases not matched to a gene. There are 14 residues in the CDR3. Germline values: CDR1 KGHPV, CDR2 FQNQEV (reference sequence). CDR3 sequence reads: CASSRLGNQDTQYF. The part of the CDR3 DNA that was read is TGTGCCAGCAGTCGACTGGGGAACCAAGACACCCAGTAC. Supplemented by reference TRBV26 and TRBJ2-5, the full variable domain reads NSKVIQTPRYLVKGQGQKAKMRCIPEKGHPVVFWYQQNKNNEFKFLINFQNQEVLQQIDMTEKRFSAECPSNSPCSLEIQSSEAGDSALYLCASSRLGNQDTQYFGPGTRLLVL.

In its sample, this clone is large (0.1 to 1%). Genes here carry mouse names. The CDR3 end is not reached by the read, which stops 1 residue before it; the germline J gene fills it in. The chain uses TRBV19 and TRBJ2-2, with D maybe TRBD2 (7 bases). Germline V gene sequence: CDR1 FNHDT, CDR2 SITEND (reference sequence). CDR3 length equals 15 residues. Trimming removed 2 bases from V and 4 bases from J, with 12 bases in between. The CDR3 loop is CASSMRGARTGQLYF. Partial CDR3 DNA: TGTGCCAGCAGTATGCGGGGGGCTCGCACCGGGCAGCTCTAC.

Points on this clone: All gene names here are mouse names. The read terminates 1 residue ahead of where the CDR3 ends, so the germline J gene completes it. The chain has TRBV21 and TRBJ2-4; no firm D call. TRBV21 is known as an ORF, though its function is uncertain. This CDR3 spans 13 amino acids. Trimming removed 0 bases from V and 4 bases from J, with 5 bases in between. The CDR3 bases that were read are TGTGCTAGCAGTCAATCTAGGGAAAACACCTTGTAC. As protein: CASSQSRENTLY. The whole CDR3 reads CASSQSRENTLYF.

As concerns this clone: Gene names refer to mouse genes. The missing CDR3 end, 1 residue past where the read stops, is filled in from the germline J gene. Other DNA sequences in the same sample also yield this CDR3. This chain links TRBV12-1 with TRBJ2-2; TRBD2 matches 8 bases. This CDR3 is 16 amino acids long. Germline V CDR1 and CDR2: SGHSN, HYEKVE. The ends lost 0 bases at V and 3 bases at J; junction bases unmatched: 5. The CDR3 region is CASSLVWGVDTGQLYF. The covered CDR3 bases are TGTGCCAGCTCTCTCGTCTGGGGGGTAGACACCGGGCAGCTCTAC.

Points on this clone: Mouse germline and gene names are used. The read ends 1 residue shy of where the CDR3 ends; the end is completed using the germline J gene. The V call is TRBV26, the J call TRBJ2-7, with 8 bases fitting TRBD1. The CDR3 is 13 residues long. V was clipped by 3 bases and J by 7 bases; unmatched bases: 5. CDR1 is KGHPV, CDR2 FQNQEV, per germline (reference sequence). Here the CDR3 reads CASSLQGALEQYF. The CDR3 DNA, read in part, is TGTGCCAGCAGTCTCCAGGGGGCGCTGGAACAGTAC.

Note on this clone: Gene names refer to mouse genes. The DNA ends 1 residue before the CDR3 does, and the rest of the CDR3 is filled in from the germline J gene. The chain recombines TRBV26 with TRBJ2-4; perhaps TRBD1 as D (5 bases). The ends were cut back, 5 bases at V and 6 bases at J, with 6 bases in the middle. In germline, CDR1 is KGHPV, CDR2 FQNQEV (reference sequence). The CDR3 length is 11 residues. This chain's CDR3 is CASSTGNTLYF. The covered CDR3 bases are TGTGCCAGCAGTACAGGTAACACCTTGTAC.

A note on this clone: Germline and genes: mouse. The CDR3 goes on 1 residue after the read ends, and that part is filled in from the germline J gene. The chain recombines TRBV2 with TRBJ2-4; possibly TRBD2 for D (6 bases). This CDR3 region has 16 residues. V was cut by 0 bases and J by 0 bases, with 10 bases left in between. Germline loops: CDR1 LGHNA, CDR2 YSYQKL. CDR3: CASSQDLGTSQNTLYF. Partial CDR3 DNA: TGTGCCAGCAGCCAAGATCTTGGGACTAGTCAAAACACCTTGTAC. Full variable domain (missing parts from reference TRBV2 and TRBJ2-4): DPKIIQKPKYLVAVTGSEKILICEQYLGHNAMYWYRQSAKKPLEFMFSYSYQKLMDNQTASSRFQPQSSKKNHLDLQITALKPDDSATYFCASSQDLGTSQNTLYFGAGTRLSVL.

This clone is large by share. Mouse gene names apply. The read falls 1 residue short of the CDR3 end, and the missing part is taken from the germline J gene. This chain uses TRBV16 with TRBJ2-7, with 9 nucleotides matching TRBD2. The J segment lost 3 bases and the V segment lost 5 bases, leaving 2 bases of the junction unmatched. Germline CDR1 is SGHSA and CDR2 is FRNQAP. The CDR3 covers 13 residues. Here the CDR3 reads CASSATGGYEQYF. The CDR3 DNA, read in part, is TGTGCAAGCAGCGCGACTGGGGGCTATGAACAGTAC.

This clone was observed a handful of times. Germline and genes: mouse. The read comes to an end 1 residue before the CDR3 does, leaving the germline J gene to fill in the end. The V call is TRBV26, the J call TRBJ1-1; 10 nucleotides agree with TRBD1. The trim removed 4 bases at V and 4 bases at J, leaving 6 bases unmatched. The CDR3 loop spans 15 amino acids. From germline, CDR1 is KGHPV and CDR2 FQNQEV (reference sequence). The sequenced part of the CDR3 DNA is TGTGCCAGCAGTCCGGGACAGGGGTTGAGCACAGAAGTCTTC. This translates into CASSPGQGLSTEVF. The whole CDR3 region reads CASSPGQGLSTEVFF. The full variable domain, rest sourced from reference TRBV26 and TRBJ1-1, is NSKVIQTPRYLVKGQGQKAKMRCIPEKGHPVVFWYQQNKNNEFKFLINFQNQEVLQQIDMTEKRFSAECPSNSPCSLEIQSSEAGDSALYLCASSPGQGLSTEVFFGKGTRLTVV.

On this clone: The genes and germline here are from mouse. Read coverage stops 1 residue before the CDR3 terminus; the germline J gene supplies the remainder. This sequence joins TRBV12-1 and TRBJ2-4; 12 nucleotides match TRBD2. V lost 4 bases and J lost 6; bases outside the gene matches: 7. The CDR3 totals 15 residues. CDR1 SGHSN and CDR2 HYEKVE come from the germline V gene. The CDR3 DNA, read in part, is TGTGCCAGCTCCCAAGACTGGGGGGGCGTCAACACCTTGTAC. As protein: CASSQDWGGVNTLY. In full, the CDR3 is CASSQDWGGVNTLYF.

With respect to this clone: The genes are named according to mouse. The CDR3 end falls 1 residue outside the read, so it is completed with the germline J gene. V and J are TRBV20 and TRBJ2-1; TRBD2 matches at 12 bases. Trimming removed 3 bases from V and 7 bases from J; junction bases left unmatched: 7. The length of the CDR3 is 15 residues. Germline V gene sequence: CDR1 GFQATS, CDR2 STVNSAI. The CDR3 loop is CGASPGTGGRAEQFF. CDR3 DNA, as far as it was read: TGTGGTGCTAGCCCCGGGACTGGGGGGAGGGCTGAGCAGTTC.

Regarding this clone: Here the gene names and germline are mouse. The CDR3 extends 1 residue past the end of the read, so its final part is completed from the germline J gene. V usage is TRBV16 and J usage is TRBJ1-3, with D uncertain. Germline CDR1 SGHSA, CDR2 FRNQAP. Trimming pared 5 bases from V and 0 bases from J, leaving 5 bases between. This CDR3 region has 13 residues. This chain's CDR3 is CASSPNSGNTLYF. The CDR3 bases that were read are TGTGCAAGCAGCCCCAATTCTGGAAATACGCTCTAT.

Of note for this clone: Genes and germline come from the mouse. The sequenced fragment ends 1 residue before the CDR3 boundary, so the rest is inferred from the germline J gene. V gene TRBV3 combines with J gene TRBJ1-1, with 8 bases identical to TRBD1. The V segment lost 5 bases and the J segment 1 base; nucleotides outside the gene matches: 3. The CDR3 extends over 14 amino acids. From germline, CDR1 is SNHLY and CDR2 FYNGKV (reference sequence). CDR3 bases read: TGTGCCAGCAGCATAGACAGGGGGAACACAGAAGTCTTC. It specifies CASSIDRGNTEVF. The whole CDR3 protein reads CASSIDRGNTEVFF.

Concerning this clone itself: All gene names here are mouse names. The observed sequence ends 1 residue before the CDR3 terminus, with the missing tail filled in from the germline J gene. The rearrangement joins TRBV19 to TRBJ2-4; TRBD2 is a possible D gene (5 bases). CDR3 size: 15 residues. Per germline, CDR1 FNHDT and CDR2 SITEND (reference sequence). Trimming took off 0 bases at V and 0 bases at J, with 8 bases between the two ends. This chain's CDR3 is CASSIGGVSQNTLYF. The DNA read from the CDR3 is TGTGCCAGCAGTATAGGTGGGGTTAGTCAAAACACCTTGTAC.